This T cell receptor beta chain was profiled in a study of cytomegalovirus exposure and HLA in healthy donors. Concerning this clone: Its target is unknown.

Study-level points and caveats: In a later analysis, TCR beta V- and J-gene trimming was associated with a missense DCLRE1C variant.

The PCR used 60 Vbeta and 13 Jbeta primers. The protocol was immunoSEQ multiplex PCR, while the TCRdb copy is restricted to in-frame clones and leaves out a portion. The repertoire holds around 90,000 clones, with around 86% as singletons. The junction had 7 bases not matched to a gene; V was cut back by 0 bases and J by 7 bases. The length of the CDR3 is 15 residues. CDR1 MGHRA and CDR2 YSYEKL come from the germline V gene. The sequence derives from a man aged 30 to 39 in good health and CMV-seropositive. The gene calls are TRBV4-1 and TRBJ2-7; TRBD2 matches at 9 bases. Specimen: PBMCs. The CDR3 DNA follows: TGCGCCAGCAGCCAAGAAGGGGTAGCGGGAGCGGAGCAGTACTTC. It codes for CASSQEGVAGAEQYF.